This TCR beta chain appears in the sequencing data of a study of blood T cell repertoires in COVID-19. Study details: Samples came from the United States, Italy and Spain, spanning acute and convalescent COVID-19. T cells, B-cell-depleted T cells, or PBMCs provided the cDNA or gDNA that served as material.

Under the authors' procedure: Cell counts per sample came from amplifying reference gene primers. Assay: immunoSEQ multiplex PCR; the TCRdb copy retains only in-frame clones and omits some. From that table come the V and J calls and clone size; the DNA was used to work out D and trimming. This repertoire shows tens of thousands of clones, about 90% found once; its top ten account for just under 6.5%. The sample taken for sequencing was peripheral blood. The clonotype comes from a man aged 65 to 85 with active COVID-19.

The CDR3 DNA is TGCAGTGCTAGTCAAGCGGGGGTAGATACGCAGTATTTT. Amino acids: CSASQAGVDTQYF. The chain combines TRBV20-1 with TRBJ2-3, with TRBD2 matching over 8 bases. The CDR3 contains 13 residues. Losses at the gene ends were 3 bases for V and 5 bases for J; bases not matched to a gene: 4. Germline values: CDR1 DFQATT, CDR2 SNEGSKA (reference sequence).